The present T cell receptor (beta chain) was sequenced within a study of blood T cell repertoires in COVID-19. Across the whole study: Acute and convalescent COVID-19 samples came from the United States, Italy and Spain. PBMCs, B-cell-depleted T cells, or T cells provided the cDNA or gDNA that made up the material.

Study processing details: Reference gene primers were amplified, and this amplification served to estimate nucleated cell counts. The repertoire was sequenced with immunoSEQ multiplex PCR; TCRdb's copy has only in-frame clones and lacks some. D and trimming were read from the DNA, whereas the V and J calls and clone size are those reported in that table. The data contain 95,000 or so clones, approximately 86% of them singletons. The CDR3 contains 15 residues. Germline V CDR1 and CDR2: SGHAT, FQNNGV. V lost 6 bases, J lost 1 base, and 16 bases lay in between. This clone occurred once. The chain joins TRBV11-2 to TRBJ2-7, with D maybe TRBD1 (8 bases). The material sequenced was peripheral blood. The TCR sequence derives from a man of 80 years or more with active or convalescent COVID-19. The CDR3 DNA sequence: TGTGCCAGCAGTAGCTACAGGGGGGGGTCCTACGAGCAGTACTTC. It encodes CASSSYRGGSYEQYF.